This T cell receptor beta chain was sequenced for a study of blood T cell repertoires in COVID-19. On the study more broadly: Nucleic acid was either cDNA or gDNA, and it came from T cells, B-cell-depleted T cells, or PBMCs.

Authors' processing steps: Amplification with reference gene primers provided the estimates of nucleated cell counts. Here immunoSEQ multiplex PCR was the method, and the copy in TCRdb shows in-frame clones only, minus some. For V, J and clone size, that table is used; D and trimming come from the DNA. The data hold around 180,000 clones, with about 82% observed a single time. Germline V gene lookup returns CDR1 SGDLS and CDR2 YYNGEE. The CDR3 sequence is 12 residues long. V lost 3 bases and J lost 5, with 9 bases in between. Sequenced: peripheral blood. The receptor's source is a woman in her twenties or thirties with acute or convalescent COVID-19. V gene TRBV9 combines with J gene TRBJ2-7; tentative D call: TRBD1 (5 bases). The CDR3 DNA follows: TGTGCCAGCAGCGGGAGCAGGGACGAGCAGTACTTC. Its translation: CASSGSRDEQYF. The entire variable domain, with the rest obtained from reference TRBV9 and TRBJ2-7, is as follows: DSGVTQTPKHLITATGQRVTLRCSPRSGDLSVYWYQQSLDQGLQFLIQYYNGEERAKGNILERFSAQQFPDLHSELNLSSLELGDSALYFCASSGSRDEQYFGPGTRLTVT.